The 12 T cell receptor beta chains listed next were all sequenced from one sample in a study of T cells in Graves' hyperthyroidism and ophthalmopathy. Authors of the study amplified TCR beta CDR3 regions from RNA transcripts. TCR CDR3 underwent first-round RT-PCR with the HTBI primer set. TCRdb passed the multiplex PCR reads through MiXCR, listing each CDR3 protein once. The table lists more than 350,000 distinct CDR3 sequences, roughly 17% of them singletons. The sample taken for sequencing was blood. The source of these receptors is a woman in her thirties with Graves' hyperthyroidism that later progressed to Graves' ophthalmopathy.

This sequence joins TRBV19 and TRBJ2-1, with a weak D call TRBD2 (7 bases). The CDR3 contains 23 residues. V lost 5 bases and J lost 7, with 42 bases in between. Per germline, CDR1 LNHDA and CDR2 SQIVND (reference sequence). Here the CDR3 reads CASSPYLFDGSGGGLYFINEQFF. The CDR3 coding sequence is TGTGCCAGTAGTCCCTACCTCTTCGATGGTAGTGGGGGGGGCCTGTATTTTATAAATGAGCAGTTCTTC.

This clonotype was seen at least ten times. In nucleotides, the CDR3 is TGCAGCGTTGGACCCAGGACTTACAATGAGCAGTTCTTC. It translates to CSVGPRTYNEQFF. The chain uses TRBV29-1 and TRBJ2-1; D is possibly TRBD2 (5 bases). From germline, CDR1 is SQVTM and CDR2 ANQGSEA. Trimming removed 4 bases at V and 4 bases at J, with 11 bases between. The CDR3 loop spans 13 amino acids.

In its sample, this clonotype was seen many times. The chain joins TRBV28 to TRBJ2-5; 9 bases fit TRBD2. Germline V gene lookup returns CDR1 MDHEN and CDR2 SYDVKM. V shed 11 bases, J shed 4 bases, and the junction held 8 bases outside the gene matches. CDR3 length: 13 residues. In DNA, the CDR3 is TGTGCCCACCAACTAGCGGGTGTAGAGACCCAGTACTTC. Residues: CAHQLAGVETQYF.

This clonotype has at least ten counts. The chain uses TRBV10-3 and TRBJ1-2; D possibly corresponds to TRBD1 (5 bases). This CDR3 contains 13 residues. With 10 bases removed from V and 8 bases from J, the gap between germline ends came to 20 bases. Germline lookup yields CDR1 ENHRY and CDR2 SYGVKD. The CDR3 loop is CATRTYGVWGYTF. CDR3 bases: TGTGCCACCAGGACATATGGGGTCTGGGGCTACACCTTC.

This clonotype came up many times. The V and J genes are TRBV18 and TRBJ1-1; D is uncertain. The CDR3 contains 17 residues. V lost 1 base, J lost 3 bases, and 18 bases lay in between. CDR1 and CDR2 (germline): KGHSH, LQKENI. CDR3 sequence reads: CASSPLGPRGRDTEAFF. Written as DNA, the CDR3 is TGTGCCAGCTCACCACTCGGCCCGCGGGGTAGGGACACTGAAGCTTTCTTT.

In this sample, this clonotype turned up many times. The V and J genes are TRBV10-1 and TRBJ2-2; TRBD1 aligns across 7 bases. Germline loops: CDR1 WNHNN, CDR2 SYGVQD (reference sequence). This CDR3 is built from 14 residues. Trimming at V came to 6 bases and at J to 4 bases, leaving 5 bases not matched to a gene. As DNA, the CDR3 is TGCGCCAGCAGGGCCGGGACAGCCACCGGGGAGCTGTTTTTT. Its translation: CASRAGTATGELFF.

The table lists this clonotype with many counts. The chain has TRBV11-2 and TRBJ1-5; TRBD1 might be the D (6 bases). This CDR3 comprises 19 residues. V lost 4 bases to trimming and J lost 4 bases, with 26 bases between them. Germline CDR1 and CDR2: SGHAT and FQNNGV. CDR3 protein: CASSSQNRVPYRKNQPQHF. In nucleotides, the CDR3 is TGTGCCAGCAGCTCACAAAACAGGGTACCTTACCGCAAGAATCAGCCCCAGCATTTT.

There are many counts of this clonotype. This chain uses TRBV10-3 with TRBJ1-2, with D possibly being TRBD1 (5 bases). With 2 bases removed from V and 0 bases from J, the gap between germline ends came to 7 bases. This CDR3 has 14 residues. The germline CDR1 and CDR2 sequences are ENHRY and SYGVKD. CDR3 sequence: CAISERDSNYGYTF. The CDR3 bases are TGTGCCATCAGTGAGAGGGACTCTAACTATGGCTACACCTTC.

The CDR3, as DNA: TGTGCCAGCAGTCGATATTGGACAGGGGCGAATGAGCAGTTCTTC. This gives the protein CASSRYWTGANEQFF. The chain employs TRBV6-1 and TRBJ2-1; 9 positions match TRBD1. The CDR3 length is 15 residues. Trimming removed 5 bases from V and 7 bases from J; junction bases left unmatched: 9. Germline-derived CDR1 and CDR2 are MNHNS and SASEGT.

This clonotype appeared many times. This chain connects TRBV5-5 to TRBJ1-4; D might be TRBD1 (5 bases). The CDR3 has 14 amino acids. Germline CDR1 is SGHKS and CDR2 is YYEKEE (reference sequence). V was clipped by 3 bases and J by 4 bases, with 10 bases between them. The CDR3 is CASSSGHLNEKLFF. CDR3 nucleotides: TGTGCCAGCAGCTCCGGACACCTTAATGAAAAACTGTTTTTT.

This clonotype was observed at least ten times. This chain joins TRBV7-9 and TRBJ1-2, with D perhaps TRBD1 (5 bases). V was shortened by 1 base and J by 0 bases, with 9 bases between the two germline ends. CDR1 and CDR2 from the germline V gene are SEHNR and FQNEAQ (reference sequence). CDR3 length equals 15 residues. CDR3 sequence reads: CASSLVPGPNYGYTF. The CDR3 DNA reads TGTGCCAGCAGCTTAGTCCCAGGGCCTAACTATGGCTACACCTTC.

In this sample, this clonotype turned up many times. The V and J genes are TRBV27 and TRBJ2-2; 11 positions agree with TRBD2. The CDR3 runs 17 residues. V gave up 0 bases and J gave up 4 bases; unmatched junction bases: 4. Germline-derived CDR1 and CDR2 are MNHEY and SMNVEV (reference sequence). CDR3 DNA: TGTGCCAGCAGTTTATCTAGCGGGGGGGCCAGCACCGGGGAGCTGTTTTTT. Translated: CASSLSSGGASTGELFF.